This entry lists 29 T cell receptor beta chains sequenced from one sample in a study of read filtering for tumor transcriptome and immune sequencing. Molecular barcoded adaptors covering alpha/delta and beta/gamma chains were used on around 370 ng RNA. Via MiXCR, TCRdb re-called the reads, giving one row per CDR3 protein. The profile covers about 130,000 distinct CDR3 sequences, with over 10% appearing a single time and 9.5% to 12% taken by the ten largest. The sequencing input was a population of CD138-negative cells sorted from bone marrow. Receptor source: a donor aged 40 or over with multiple myeloma.

This clonotype appeared many times. The gene calls are TRBV12-3 or TRBV12-4 and TRBJ1-5; TRBD1 matches at 7 bases. The CDR3 has 14 residues. V shed 6 bases and J 2 bases; nucleotides not matched to a gene: 4. This CDR3 is CASSPGQGNQPQHF. CDR3 nucleotides: TGTGCCAGCAGCCCCGGACAGGGCAATCAGCCCCAGCATTTT.

This chain uses TRBV7-2 with TRBJ2-5; 10 bases are shared with TRBD2. The germline gives CDR1 SGHTA, CDR2 FQGNSA. After removal of 1 base from V and 6 bases from J, the junction contained 5 bases not matched to a gene. This CDR3 is built from 15 residues. The CDR3 reads CASSLELAGMKTQYF. DNA for the CDR3: TGTGCCAGCAGCTTAGAACTAGCGGGAATGAAGACCCAGTACTTC.

This clonotype was counted ten times or more. This rearrangement joins TRBV7-9 to TRBJ1-1, with 8 bases matching TRBD1. The CDR3 sequence is 16 residues long. The germline V gene has CDR1 SEHNR and CDR2 FQNEAQ (reference sequence). After removal of 4 bases from V and 0 bases from J, the junction contained 7 bases not matched to a gene. CDR3 region: CASSSTGQGVNTEAFF. CDR3 sequence (DNA): TGTGCCAGCAGCTCGACAGGACAGGGAGTGAACACTGAAGCTTTCTTT.

This clonotype was seen many times. J is TRBJ2-6 and V is TRBV6-2 or TRBV6-3; the D gene is possibly TRBD1 (7 bases). The CDR3 totals 16 residues. V was trimmed by 7 bases and J by 0 bases, leaving 13 bases between them. Germline V gives CDR1 MNHEY, CDR2 SVGEGT. The CDR3 loop reads CASTPGGSSGANVLTF. The CDR3 bases are TGTGCCAGCACCCCAGGGGGGAGCTCTGGGGCCAACGTCCTGACTTTC.

With regard to this clonotype: One base separates it from a far larger clone, so it is likely a read error. The J gene is TRBJ2-1, the V gene TRBV7-3; no firm D call. The CDR3 contains 13 residues. Germline values: CDR1 SGHTA, CDR2 FQGTGA. The V gene lost 5 bases and the J gene lost 6 bases, with 11 bases spanning the gap. The CDR3: CASSPSTVNEQFF. The DNA for the CDR3 is TGTGCCAGCAGCCCGTCGACGGTCAATGAGCAGTTCTTC.

This clonotype has just a few counts. The chain combines TRBV5-1 with TRBJ2-3; 9 bases match TRBD2. Germline V gene sequence: CDR1 SGHRS, CDR2 YFSETQ. The J segment lost 3 bases and the V segment lost 4 bases, leaving 9 bases of the junction unmatched. This CDR3 comprises 16 residues. CDR3: CASSTERGDPTDTQYF. Written as DNA, the CDR3 is TGCGCCAGCAGCACCGAGCGGGGGGACCCTACAGATACGCAGTATTTT.

This clonotype showed up many times. V usage is TRBV29-1 and J usage is TRBJ1-1; 7 bases are a match to TRBD1. V shed 3 bases, J shed 7 bases, and the junction held 11 bases outside the gene matches. Germline assignment: CDR1 SQVTM and CDR2 ANQGSEA. This CDR3 region has 14 residues. Here the CDR3 reads CSVDDRVTYVEAFF. In DNA form, the CDR3 reads TGCAGCGTTGACGACAGGGTAACGTATGTTGAAGCTTTCTTT.

This clonotype has ten or more counts. The rearrangement uses TRBV7-9 and TRBJ1-5, with 7 nucleotides matching TRBD1. This CDR3 comprises 15 residues. The germline CDR1 and CDR2 sequences are SEHNR and FQNEAQ (reference sequence). The V gene end was trimmed by 8 bases and the J gene end by 4 bases; junction bases not matched to a gene: 11. Written as DNA, the CDR3 is TGTGCCAGCCAGCTCGAGGGGGCGCGTAATCAGCCCCAGCATTTT. Its translation is CASQLEGARNQPQHF.

This clonotype was counted many times. The chain has TRBV28 and TRBJ2-7; D is perhaps TRBD1 (6 bases). V was cut by 5 bases and J by 2 bases, with 13 bases left in between. Per germline, CDR1 MDHEN and CDR2 SYDVKM. The CDR3 extends over 14 amino acids. In nucleotides, the CDR3 is TGTGCCAGCAGTGTACGACGGACAGCCTACGAGCAGTACTTC. It codes for CASSVRRTAYEQYF.

This clonotype was seen at least ten times. The rearrangement links TRBV28 to TRBJ2-5; TRBD2 is a possible D gene (5 bases). The CDR3 covers 14 residues. CDR1 and CDR2 (germline): MDHEN, SYDVKM. V shed 2 bases and J shed 7 bases, with 14 bases lying between them. As DNA, the CDR3 is TGTGCCAGCAGTTTACCCAGGTCGGGGAGGACCCAGTACTTC. Translated, it gives CASSLPRSGRTQYF. Based on the CDR3 plus reference TRBV28 and TRBJ2-5, the full variable domain is DVKVTQSSRYLVKRTGEKVFLECVQDMDHENMFWYRQDPGLGLRLIYFSYDVKMKEKGDIPEGYSVSREKKERFSLILESASTNQTSMYLCASSLPRSGRTQYFGPGTRLLVL.

This clonotype appeared many times. The V call is TRBV7-9, the J call TRBJ2-1; D tentatively reads TRBD1 or TRBD2 (5 bases each). V lost 7 bases, J lost 1 base, and 11 bases lay in between. CDR1 SEHNR and CDR2 FQNEAQ come from the germline V gene (reference sequence). This CDR3 is 14 amino acids long. CDR3 sequence (DNA): TGTGCCAGCATCCAGGGAGCGTCCTACAATGAGCAGTTCTTC. Its translation: CASIQGASYNEQFF.

This clonotype was seen at least ten times. The CDR3 spells CASSSANRVATGELFF. The DNA for the CDR3 is TGTGCCAGCAGCTCAGCAAACAGGGTAGCCACCGGGGAGCTGTTTTTT. This chain uses TRBV7-9 with TRBJ2-2; maybe TRBD1 (6 bases). CDR3 size: 16 residues. V was trimmed by 4 bases and J by 4 bases, leaving 16 bases between them. Germline V gene lookup returns CDR1 SEHNR and CDR2 FQNEAQ (reference sequence).

This clonotype has at least ten counts. The J gene is TRBJ2-7, the V gene TRBV6-5; 14 bases are a match to TRBD2. The CDR3 length is 15 residues. V was clipped by 5 bases and J by 4 bases; unmatched bases: 4. CDR1 MNHEY and CDR2 SVGAGI come from the germline V gene. CDR3 in amino acids: CASSRGLAGGYEQYF. CDR3 bases: TGTGCCAGCAGTCGCGGACTAGCGGGAGGTTACGAGCAGTACTTC.

With regard to this clonotype: Just one base apart from a much larger clone, this may be a read error. The V gene is TRBV2, the J gene TRBJ1-4; weak D call: TRBD1 (6 bases). Deletions cut 5 bases from V and 7 bases from J, with 14 bases between. Germline CDR1 and CDR2: SNHLY and FYNNEI. There are 14 residues in the CDR3. The CDR3 reads CASSPTSGAEKLFF. CDR3 bases: TGTGCCAGCAGTCCTACGTCAGGGGCTGAAAAACTGTTTTTT.

This clonotype was observed at least ten times. This chain uses TRBV10-3 with TRBJ2-1, with D unresolved. The CDR3 is 15 amino acids. V was trimmed by 4 bases and J by 0 bases, leaving 10 bases between them. Germline CDR1 ENHRY, CDR2 SYGVKD. The CDR3 DNA reads as TGTGCCATCAGTGTACAGCCGAGCTCCTACAATGAGCAGTTCTTC. Its protein product is CAISVQPSSYNEQFF.

This clonotype has at least ten counts. The rearrangement uses TRBV20-1 and TRBJ1-6; 9 nucleotides match TRBD1. Germline V lookup: CDR1 DFQATT, CDR2 SNEGSKA (reference sequence). This CDR3 region has 17 residues. The ends lost 1 base at V and 0 bases at J; junction bases unmatched: 4. The CDR3 bases are TGCAGTGCTAGAGGTGGGACAGGGAGCTCCTATAATTCACCCCTCCACTTT. It yields the protein CSARGGTGSSYNSPLHF.

This clonotype has at least ten counts. The CDR3 spells CASRDGQGVGRANEKLFF. CDR3 coding DNA: TGTGCCAGCAGGGACGGACAGGGGGTTGGGAGAGCTAATGAAAAACTGTTTTTT. The gene calls are TRBV6-1 and TRBJ1-4, with TRBD1 matching 10 bases. V trimming: 6 bases; J trimming: 3 bases; junction bases outside the gene matches: 13. CDR1 and CDR2 (germline): MNHNS, SASEGT. The CDR3 spans 18 residues.

Concerning this clonotype itself: This could be a read error, since a much larger clone is one nucleotide away. This chain joins TRBV20-1 and TRBJ2-1; a possible D gene is TRBD1 (6 bases). In germline, CDR1 is DFQATT, CDR2 SNEGSKA (reference sequence). The V end lost 3 bases, the J end lost 2 bases, and 14 bases lay between the germline ends. The CDR3 extends over 15 amino acids. Written as DNA, the CDR3 is TGCAGTGCTAGTACAGGGAGAATGACCTACAATGAGCAGTTCTTC. This encodes CSASTGRMTYNEQFF.

This clonotype has only a few counts. The genes are TRBV3-1 and TRBJ2-1, with D hard to call. Per germline, CDR1 LGHDT and CDR2 YNNKEL (reference sequence). The CDR3 loop spans 13 amino acids. V was trimmed by 3 bases and J by 6 bases, leaving 9 bases between them. The chain's CDR3 is CASSQALPNEQFF. The DNA of the CDR3 is TGTGCCAGCAGCCAGGCCTTACCCAATGAGCAGTTCTTC.

Note on this clonotype: A single base separates this from a much larger clone, so it may be a read error. The chain couples TRBV6-6 to TRBJ2-3; TRBD2 is a possible D gene (6 bases). This CDR3 contains 13 residues. The ends were cut back, 11 bases at V and 0 bases at J, with 12 bases in the middle. The germline CDR1 and CDR2 sequences are MNHNY and SVGAGI (reference sequence). CDR3 loop: CARRRDSTDTQYF. In nucleotides, the CDR3 is TGTGCCCGCCGGCGGGATAGCACAGATACGCAGTATTTT.

This clonotype showed up many times. This chain connects TRBV29-1 to TRBJ1-1, with a possible D match to TRBD1 (5 bases). The V and J ends lost 7 bases and 5 bases respectively, with 17 bases between them. Germline loops: CDR1 SQVTM, CDR2 ANQGSEA. The CDR3 length is 13 residues. The CDR3 DNA sequence: TGCAGCGGCGTATTCTGGGGGGGGACTGAAGCTTTCTTT. Protein: CSGVFWGGTEAFF.

This clonotype was seen ten or more times. V is TRBV7-9 and J is TRBJ1-1; no firm D call. Germline V lookup: CDR1 SEHNR, CDR2 FQNEAQ (reference sequence). The ends were cut back, 2 bases at V and 10 bases at J, with 14 bases in the middle. The CDR3 sequence is 13 residues long. CDR3 coding DNA: TGTGCCAGCAGCTTAAAAGAGACGATCAGAGCTTTCTTT. Translated, it gives CASSLKETIRAFF.

There are many counts of this clonotype. Written as DNA, the CDR3 is TGCAGCGTTGGCGACGGGACTCTTTCCTACAATGAGCAGTTCTTC. Protein product: CSVGDGTLSYNEQFF. The chain combines TRBV29-1 with TRBJ2-1, with D perhaps TRBD2 (6 bases). V lost 4 bases, J lost 1 base, and 14 bases lay in between. The CDR3 has 15 residues. The germline V gene has CDR1 SQVTM and CDR2 ANQGSEA.

As for this clonotype: Just one base apart from a much larger clone, this may be a read error. J is TRBJ2-2 and V is TRBV19; D is tentatively TRBD1 or TRBD2 (5 bases each). Germline-derived CDR1 and CDR2 are LNHDA and SQIVND (reference sequence). The CDR3 contains 13 residues. The DNA for the CDR3 is TGTGCCAGTAGCGAGGGGTTGCACGGGGAGCTGGTTTTT. This encodes CASSEGLHGELVF.

This clonotype came up many times. The chain employs TRBV7-9 and TRBJ2-1; D could derive from TRBD1 or TRBD2 (5 bases each). Between the trimmed V and J ends, which lost 6 bases and 0 bases, there was a span of 15 bases. Per germline, CDR1 SEHNR and CDR2 FQNEAQ (reference sequence). The CDR3 is 16 amino acids. The CDR3 protein is CASRPRDPSSYNEQFF. DNA for the CDR3: TGTGCCAGCAGACCTCGGGACCCCAGCTCCTACAATGAGCAGTTCTTC. Supplemented by reference TRBV7-9 and TRBJ2-1, the full variable domain reads DTGVSQNPRHKITKRGQNVTFRCDPISEHNRLYWYRQTLGQGPEFLTYFQNEAQLEKSRLLSDRFSAERPKGSFSTLEIQRTEQGDSAMYLCASRPRDPSSYNEQFFGPGTRLTVL.

This clonotype has a count of ten or more. J is TRBJ1-5 and V is TRBV7-9, with 9 nucleotides matching TRBD1. Germline values: CDR1 SEHNR, CDR2 FQNEAQ (reference sequence). There are 15 residues in the CDR3. V lost 5 bases and J lost 6; bases outside the gene matches: 8. The CDR3 DNA reads TGTGCCAGCAGCCCGCTGGGACAGGGAGGTCAGCCCCAGCATTTT. Amino acids: CASSPLGQGGQPQHF.

This clonotype was seen many times. The J gene is TRBJ2-1, the V gene TRBV28; D is possibly TRBD2 (5 bases). This CDR3 has 16 amino acids. Germline V gene data show CDR1 as MDHEN and CDR2 as SYDVKM. V was pared by 0 bases and J by 0 bases, with 9 bases between. The CDR3 loop reads CASSLWGESSYNEQFF. The DNA for the CDR3 is TGTGCCAGCAGTTTATGGGGAGAAAGCTCCTACAATGAGCAGTTCTTC.

This clonotype has just a few counts. Being one base from a much bigger clone, this may be a read error. The J gene is TRBJ2-1, the V gene TRBV25-1; tentative D call: TRBD2 (5 bases). Trimming pared 4 bases from V and 8 bases from J, leaving 21 bases between. The V gene's germline CDR1 is MGHDK and CDR2 SYGVNS. The CDR3 spans 16 residues. CDR3 loop: CASSAGFYRVGDEQFF. As DNA, the CDR3 is TGTGCCAGCAGTGCGGGGTTCTACCGCGTCGGGGATGAGCAGTTCTTC.

Ten or more counts support this clonotype. This chain links TRBV11-2 with TRBJ2-3; 9 nucleotides match TRBD2. The CDR3 totals 16 residues. The J segment lost 5 bases and the V segment lost 1 base, leaving 7 bases of the junction unmatched. Germline V gene data show CDR1 as SGHAT and CDR2 as FQNNGV. The CDR3 loop is CASSLGGGAVLDTQYF. CDR3 DNA: TGTGCCAGCAGCTTAGGCGGGGGGGCCGTGTTAGATACGCAGTATTTT.